This TCR beta chain appears in the sequencing data of a study of T cells in Graves' hyperthyroidism and ophthalmopathy. CDR3 size: 15 residues. The V end was cut by 5 bases, the J end by 5 bases, with 18 bases between. The germline gives CDR1 MDHEN, CDR2 SYDVKM. This clonotype was counted at least ten times. As yet, its antigen is unknown. Whole-study findings and limits: Most thyroid clonotypes with frequency above 0.001 were detected in blood.

It was RNA transcripts that yielded the amplified TCR beta CDR3 regions. First-round RT-PCR of the TCR CDR3 relied on the HTBI primer set. Using its own MiXCR run on the multiplex PCR reads, TCRdb lists one record per CDR3 protein. The table has more than 450,000 distinct CDR3 sequences, approximately 14% seen once. The receptor was isolated from a woman aged 35 to 49 with Graves' hyperthyroidism. Source material: blood. The chain uses TRBV28 and TRBJ1-2, with TRBD1 as a possible D gene (5 bases). The CDR3 loop reads CASSPPGTNTYGYTF. The CDR3 DNA sequence: TGTGCCAGCAGTCCCCCCGGGACGAACACGTATGGCTACACCTTC.